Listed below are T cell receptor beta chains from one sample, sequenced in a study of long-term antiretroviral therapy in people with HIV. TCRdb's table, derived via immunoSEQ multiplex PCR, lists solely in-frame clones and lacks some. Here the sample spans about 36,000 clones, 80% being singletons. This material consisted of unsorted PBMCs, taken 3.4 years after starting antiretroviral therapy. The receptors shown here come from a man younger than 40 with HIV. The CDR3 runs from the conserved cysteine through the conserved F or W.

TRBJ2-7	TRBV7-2	CASSQGQANYEQYF
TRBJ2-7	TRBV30	CAWSVVFRGYEQYF
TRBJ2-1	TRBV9	CASSNRDASSYNEQFF
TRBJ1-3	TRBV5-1	CASSLDGTSGNTIYF
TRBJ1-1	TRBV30	CAWSQGVFNEAFF
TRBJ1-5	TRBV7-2	CASGQTTNQPQHF
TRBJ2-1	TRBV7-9	CASSSDQSSYNEQFF
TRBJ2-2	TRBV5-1	CASSLGHRDFNTGELFF
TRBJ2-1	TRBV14	CASSQETGGSPNNEQFF
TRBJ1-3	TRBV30	CAWKRQNSGNTIYF
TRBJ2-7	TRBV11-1	CASSLELSSHEQYF
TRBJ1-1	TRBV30	CAWKVARNTEAFF
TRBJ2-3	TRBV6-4	CASSAGTSGTDTQYF
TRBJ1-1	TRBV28	CASSTGQGAEAFF
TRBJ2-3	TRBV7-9	CASSLWTGSTDTQYF
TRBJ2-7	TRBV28	CASSPPRQPYEQYF
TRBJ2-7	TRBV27	CASSPPDRVHYEQYF
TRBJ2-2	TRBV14	CASSQDRVSHTGELFF
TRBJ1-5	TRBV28	CASSPLGPQHF
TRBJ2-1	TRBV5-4	CASSLRGGTSGLQEQFF
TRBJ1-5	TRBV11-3	CASSLGNEGQDTQHF
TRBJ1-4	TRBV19	CASKGGEKLFF
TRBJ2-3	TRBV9	CASSAPGGTDTQYF
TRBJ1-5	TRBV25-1	CASSESGFNQPQHF
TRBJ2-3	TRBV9	CASSVRAGQGAGIGPQYF
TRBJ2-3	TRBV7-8	CASSPRTSASTDTQYF
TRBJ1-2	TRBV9	CASSPGTPLRGYTF
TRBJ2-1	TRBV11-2	CASSLLPPFNEQFF
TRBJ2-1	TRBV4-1	CASSQVASASYNEQFF
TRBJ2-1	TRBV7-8	CASSLAAGGTPHEQFF
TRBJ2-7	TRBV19	CASSIGRGLADYEQYF
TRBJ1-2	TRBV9	CASSPYQGGPGANYGYTF
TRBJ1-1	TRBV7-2	CASSQSYPANTEAFF
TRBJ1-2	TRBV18	CASSPYGTNYGYTF
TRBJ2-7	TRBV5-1	CASSLVWDRGPEQYF
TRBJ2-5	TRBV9	CASSGGRTRDETQYF
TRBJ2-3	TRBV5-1	CASSLVQGADTQYF
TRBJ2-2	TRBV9	CASSLGAGELFF
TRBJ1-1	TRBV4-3	CASSQVPGISEAFF
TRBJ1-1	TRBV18	CASSSSLGTMNTEAFF
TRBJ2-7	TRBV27	CASSLPGQGRDEQYF
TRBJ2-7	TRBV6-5	CASSYLGQGADEQYF
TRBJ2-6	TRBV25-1	CASSGDRDSGANVLTF
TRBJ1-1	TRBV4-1	CASSQKQGNTEAFF
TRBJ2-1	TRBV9	CASSAGQGSYNEQFF
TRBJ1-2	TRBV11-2	CASSLAVSQSYGYTF
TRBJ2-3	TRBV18	CASSPLGQGSDTQYF
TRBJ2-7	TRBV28	CASSPQLAGGLYEQYF
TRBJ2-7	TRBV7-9	CASSLLAGAGSPYEQYF